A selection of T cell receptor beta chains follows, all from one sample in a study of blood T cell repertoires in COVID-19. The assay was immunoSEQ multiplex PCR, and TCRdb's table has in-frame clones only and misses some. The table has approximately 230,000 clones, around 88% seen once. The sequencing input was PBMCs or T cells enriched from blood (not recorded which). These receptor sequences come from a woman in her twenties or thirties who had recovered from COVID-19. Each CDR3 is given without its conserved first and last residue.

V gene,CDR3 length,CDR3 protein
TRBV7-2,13,ASSPRAVVNTEAF
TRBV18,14,ASSPVAGGANEKLF
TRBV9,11,ASSPEVNTEAF
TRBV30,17,AWIHHTSGRISRTDTQY
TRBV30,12,AWSPGLGTDTQY
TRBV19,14,ASSILGQGAFQPQH
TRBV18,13,ASSPLAGNTDTQY
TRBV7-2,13,ASSLERQATGEAF
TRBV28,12,ASSLARGGRTQY
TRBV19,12,ASSNRQVNTEAF
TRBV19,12,ASSLQGVDTEAF
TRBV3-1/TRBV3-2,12,ASSRTSGSYEQY
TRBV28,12,ASSYRTRNTEAF
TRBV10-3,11,AISKTGATEAF
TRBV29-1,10,SVETSGESQY
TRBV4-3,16,ASSQDIPPVGANEKLF
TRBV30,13,AWSGKTGGSTEAF
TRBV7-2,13,ASSVASGFQETQY
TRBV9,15,ASSVAKREGRTGELF
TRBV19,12,ATSNLGISYEQY